A selection of T cell receptor beta chains follows, all from one sample in a study of cytomegalovirus exposure and HLA in healthy donors. Repertoires were generated with immunoSEQ multiplex PCR, while TCRdb's copy carries only in-frame clones and drops some. The sample includes approximately 110,000 clones, 81% of them seen just once. Sequencing was done on a sample of PBMCs. Source of these receptors: a woman in her thirties in good health and CMV-seronegative. CDR3s include the opening cysteine and the closing phenylalanine or tryptophan. A D gene is named only where the DNA matches it firmly. Clone size is given for some rows only: seen once, a few or many times, or a class if the clone is expanded.

j_gene | abundance | v_gene | d_gene | CDR3aa | CDR3nt
TRBJ1-1 | NA | TRBV29-1 | NA | CSVLSADIPGAFF | TGCAGCGTTCTTAGCGCCGATATCCCGGGCGCTTTCTTT
TRBJ1-2 | NA | TRBV28 | NA | CASSHSGTRQHVYGYTF | TGTGCCAGCAGCCACTCCGGGACAAGGCAACACGTCTATGGCTACACCTTC
TRBJ2-1 | NA | TRBV19 | NA | CASTDSNEQFF | TGTGCCAGTACCGACAGCAATGAGCAGTTCTTC
TRBJ2-2 | NA | TRBV4-1 | TRBD1 | CASSQHTGAGELFF | TGCGCCAGCAGCCAACACACAGGGGCCGGGGAGCTGTTTTTT
TRBJ2-5 | NA | TRBV28 | TRBD2 | CASSLLAGGQETQYF | TGTGCCAGCAGTTTATTAGCGGGAGGGCAAGAGACCCAGTACTTC
TRBJ2-7 | NA | TRBV6-1 | TRBD1 | CASSDRQGAYEQYF | TGTGCCAGCAGTGATAGGCAGGGGGCCTACGAGCAGTACTTC
TRBJ2-5 | once | TRBV2 | NA | CASSELAVQETQYF | TGTGCCAGCAGTGAATTGGCGGTCCAAGAGACCCAGTACTTC
TRBJ1-5 | NA | TRBV4-1 | NA | CASSQDRGSESNQPQHF | TGCGCCAGCAGCCAAGATAGGGGGTCAGAAAGCAATCAGCCCCAGCATTTT
TRBJ1-1 | once | TRBV7-9 | TRBD1 | CASGSTLQGYTEAFF | TGTGCCAGCGGCTCTACCTTACAGGGGTACACTGAAGCTTTCTTT
TRBJ1-5 | NA | TRBV19 | NA | CASSIAGTQHF | TGTGCCAGTAGTATAGCAGGGACCCAGCATTTT
TRBJ2-7 | once | TRBV9 | TRBD1 | CASSVGQGTYEQYF | TGTGCCAGCAGCGTGGGACAGGGAACCTACGAGCAGTACTTC
TRBJ2-3 | once | TRBV5-1 | TRBD2 | CASSPRGDGTDTQYF | TGCGCCAGCAGCCCGCGGGGGGACGGCACAGATACGCAGTATTTT
TRBJ1-5 | NA | TRBV7-2 | NA | CASSPGLNNQPQHF | TGTGCCAGCAGCCCCGGACTAAACAATCAGCCCCAGCATTTT
TRBJ2-6 | NA | TRBV27 | TRBD2 | CASSRGAFSGANVLTF | TGTGCCAGTTCGCGGGGGGCCTTCTCTGGGGCCAACGTCCTGACTTTC
TRBJ1-5 | NA | TRBV19 | TRBD1 | CASSITGGDQPQHF | TGTGCCAGTAGTATCACAGGGGGCGATCAGCCCCAGCATTTT
TRBJ1-4 | NA | TRBV5-1 | TRBD1 | CASSPLGQANEKLFF | TGCGCCAGCAGCCCACTTGGACAGGCTAATGAAAAACTGTTTTTT
TRBJ1-5 | NA | TRBV18 | NA | CASSPPGGQPQHF | TGTGCCAGCTCACCACCAGGAGGACAGCCCCAGCATTTT
TRBJ2-3 | NA | TRBV5-1 | TRBD2 | CASSLDGRGFTDTQYF | TGCGCCAGCAGCTTGGACGGGAGGGGTTTCACAGATACGCAGTATTTT
TRBJ2-3 | NA | TRBV7-8 | NA | CASSPTRGRESSDTQYF | TGTGCCAGCAGCCCTACCCGGGGGCGGGAGTCCTCAGATACGCAGTATTTT
TRBJ2-7 | NA | TRBV11-2 | TRBD1 | CASSLPGTVVYEQYF | TGTGCCAGCAGCTTGCCCGGGACAGTAGTCTACGAGCAGTACTTC
TRBJ1-2 | once | TRBV6-1 | NA | CASSDPTGHRDGYTF | TGTGCCAGCAGTGACCCAACAGGGCACCGAGATGGCTACACCTTC
TRBJ2-1 | NA | TRBV4-3 | TRBD2 | CASSHLAGGGNEQFF | TGCGCCAGCAGCCATTTAGCGGGAGGGGGAAATGAGCAGTTCTTC
TRBJ1-2 | NA | TRBV5-6 | NA | CASSYRQAVDYGYTF | TGTGCCAGCAGTTACCGACAGGCCGTAGACTATGGCTACACCTTC
TRBJ2-3 | NA | TRBV5-1 | TRBD1 | CASSSDRGSKDTQYF | TGCGCCAGCAGCTCTGACAGGGGTTCGAAAGATACGCAGTATTTT
TRBJ1-5 | NA | TRBV6-5 | TRBD1 | CASSGQASNQPQHF | TGTGCCAGCAGTGGACAGGCCAGCAATCAGCCCCAGCATTTT
TRBJ2-7 | NA | TRBV5-8 | NA | CASTKGQFWVYEQYF | TGTGCCAGCACCAAAGGACAGTTTTGGGTGTACGAGCAGTACTTC
TRBJ2-7 | NA | TRBV27 | TRBD2 | CASSYLRRTSGGPQTSYEQYF | TGTGCCAGCAGTTATTTGAGACGGACTAGCGGGGGGCCCCAGACATCCTACGAGCAGTACTTC
TRBJ1-5 | NA | TRBV5-8 | NA | CASSSGTPNQPQHF | TGTGCCAGCAGCTCCGGGACACCGAATCAGCCCCAGCATTTT
TRBJ2-5 | NA | TRBV5-1 | NA | CASSPNRGWGEQYF | TGCGCCAGCAGCCCAAACAGGGGCTGGGGGGAGCAGTACTTC
TRBJ1-4 | NA | TRBV7-9 | TRBD1 | CASSQGTGNEKLFF | TGTGCCAGCAGCCAAGGGACAGGCAATGAAAAACTGTTTTTT
TRBJ1-1 | NA | TRBV7-9 | NA | CASLQAGLNTEAFF | TGTGCCAGCTTACAGGCAGGACTGAACACTGAAGCTTTCTTT
TRBJ2-5 | NA | TRBV19 | TRBD2 | CATGTSGLGGETQYF | TGTGCCACCGGGACTAGCGGGTTGGGGGGAGAGACCCAGTACTTC
TRBJ2-6 | NA | TRBV11-2 | TRBD1 | CASPLRDRGLSGANVLTF | TGTGCCAGCCCTCTCCGGGACAGGGGTTTATCTGGGGCCAACGTCCTGACTTTC
TRBJ1-1 | NA | TRBV6-1 | NA | CASSTGNTEAFF | TGTGCCAGCAGTACAGGGAACACTGAAGCTTTCTTT
TRBJ2-7 | NA | TRBV7-2 | NA | CASSLGLGVDEQYF | TGTGCCAGCAGCTTAGGCTTAGGGGTGGACGAGCAGTACTTC
TRBJ2-3 | NA | TRBV5-4 | TRBD2 | CASSLRLAGADTQYF | TGTGCCAGCAGCTTGAGACTAGCGGGAGCAGATACGCAGTATTTT
TRBJ1-6 | once | TRBV5-6 | NA | CASSLFQGSYNSPLHF | TGTGCCAGCAGCTTGTTTCAGGGTTCCTATAATTCACCCCTCCACTTT
TRBJ2-5 | NA | TRBV4-1 | TRBD2 | CASSQGAGGHQETQYF | TGTGCCAGCAGCCAAGGAGCGGGAGGACATCAAGAGACCCAGTACTTC
TRBJ1-1 | NA | TRBV7-9 | NA | CASSFLGPQAEKAFF | TGCGCCAGCAGCTTCCTTGGGCCCCAGGCCGAGAAAGCTTTCTTT
TRBJ2-7 | NA | TRBV11-2 | TRBD2 | CASTPRTSGDFSSYEQYF | TGTGCCAGCACACCAAGGACTAGCGGAGACTTCAGCTCCTACGAGCAGTACTTC
TRBJ2-7 | few | TRBV2 | NA | CASSDRSTYGQYF | TGTGCCAGCAGTGACAGGTCTACCTACGGGCAGTACTTC
TRBJ1-2 | NA | TRBV18 | NA | CASSPLGGHHGYTF | TGTGCCAGCTCACCACTGGGGGGGCATCATGGCTACACCTTC
TRBJ2-7 | NA | TRBV27 | NA | CASSETVSGEQYF | TGTGCCAGCAGTGAGACAGTGTCTGGCGAGCAGTACTTC
TRBJ1-2 | NA | TRBV2 | TRBD1 | CASSVFRDRVRGHYGYTF | TGTGCCAGCAGTGTCTTCCGGGACAGGGTCCGCGGACACTATGGCTACACCTTC
TRBJ2-1 | NA | TRBV7-9 | TRBD2 | CASSWSGLANNEQFF | TGTGCCAGCAGCTGGTCGGGACTAGCCAACAATGAGCAGTTCTTC